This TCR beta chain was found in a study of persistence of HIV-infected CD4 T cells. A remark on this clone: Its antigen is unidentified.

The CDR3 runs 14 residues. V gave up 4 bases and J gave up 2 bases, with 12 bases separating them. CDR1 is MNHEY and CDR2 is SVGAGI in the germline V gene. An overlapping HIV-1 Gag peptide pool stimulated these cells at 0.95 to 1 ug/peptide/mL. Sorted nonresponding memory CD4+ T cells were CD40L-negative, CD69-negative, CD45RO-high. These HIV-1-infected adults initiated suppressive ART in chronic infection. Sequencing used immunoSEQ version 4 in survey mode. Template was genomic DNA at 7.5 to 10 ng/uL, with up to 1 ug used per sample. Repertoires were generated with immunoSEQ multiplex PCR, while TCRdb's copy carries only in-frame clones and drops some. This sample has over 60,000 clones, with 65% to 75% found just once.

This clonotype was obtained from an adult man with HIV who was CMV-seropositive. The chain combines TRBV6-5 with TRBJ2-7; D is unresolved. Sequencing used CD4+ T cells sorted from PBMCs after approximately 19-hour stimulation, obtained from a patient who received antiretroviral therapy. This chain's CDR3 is CASSSVRTAYEQYF. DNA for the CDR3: TGTGCCAGCAGTTCCGTTAGGACGGCCTACGAGCAGTACTTC.